Described below is a single T cell receptor (beta chain) sequence and its context. This clonotype was seen ten or more times. Its antigen is unknown. No base qualities exist here, and no much larger clone lies one base off it. The intended sense of this specimen's time point label: sample taken at primary tumor resection. Donors were around 69 patients with early-stage, untreated non-small cell lung cancer from the lung TRACERx cohort. Without any cell sorting, TCR sequencing was performed on whole RNA extracted either from tumor and nontumor lung tissue or from cryopreserved PBMC samples. A patient was chosen for TCR sequencing only when enough RNA was available from at least two tumor regions. These data come from a study of spatial heterogeneity in lung cancer (dated by TCRdb to about 2019). In the study overall: More beta-chain than alpha-chain transcripts were consistently detected, likely reflecting higher beta-chain transcript abundance. In the raw uncorrected reads, each unique combination of TCR and UMI appeared more than ten times on average. The study quantitatively compared TCR alpha and beta repertoires across multiple tumor regions, matched nontumor lung and blood in non-small cell lung cancer. Nonsynonymous mutation counts, determined by whole-exome sequencing of tumor tissue, were related to features of the TCR repertoire. Both alpha and beta chains were TCR-sequenced in fewer than 250 tumor regions, some 64 matched nontumor lung samples and roughly 50 PBMC samples obtained at surgery.

Study-level results and caveats: Ubiquitous expanded tumor TCRs showed up in blood more often at tumor resection than at routine follow-up. Confirming at a functional level the hypothesis that regional TCRs recognize regional mutations was considered to require additional single-cell paired TCR alpha and beta sequencing.

Libraries came from 5' RACE. Sequencing took place on a NextSeq 500. To allow correction of PCR and sequencing errors, the TCR library protocol tagged every TCR cDNA molecule with a unique molecular identifier. Under the source paper's analysis protocol: Decombinator tools were used for TCR identification, UMI-based error correction and CDR3 extraction. TCRs above a frequency of 2 per 1,000, corresponding to the top 1% of the tumor frequency distribution, were defined as expanded. Rényi diversity was computed with the R vegan package after subsampling each repertoire 100 times to 5,000 TCRs. CDR3 similarity networks were built from amino acid triplet string-kernel similarity, connecting CDR3s with pairwise similarity above 0.82. TCRdb reworked the public reads: Q25 trimming with fastp, MiXCR clone assembly, productive beta chains retained. For every CDR3 protein sequence, its rows merge into one entry that carries the most common genes and DNA. The V and J calls follow TCRdb's processing rather than the paper's. For this sample the table gives approximately 52,000 distinct CDR3 sequences, of which about 5.8% were detected only once. The top ten clones comprise 11% of the sample.

V and J are truncated by 0 bases and 3 bases respectively, leaving an intervening sequence of 9 bases. From cysteine to phenylalanine, the CDR3 is 15 amino acids long. CDR3 DNA is the only sequence kept; it has 45 bases, read in frame from the first base. As encoded in the germline V gene, CDR1 is LGHNA while CDR2 is YSLEER. The material sequenced was PBMCs, taken at surgery. This sequence uses TRBV4-3 and TRBJ2-1; the D gene is possibly TRBD2, with 6 bases matching. This receptor was identified in a male donor with early-stage non-small cell lung cancer. The encoded CDR3 is CASSQEASDYNEQFF. The bases read TGCGCCAGCAGCCAAGAAGCTAGCGACTACAATGAGCAGTTCTTC.